The 24 T cell receptor beta chains below were found in one sample sequenced in a study of identical twins. TCRdb reanalysed the 5' RACE reads using MiXCR and keeps one entry per CDR3 protein. The sample consists of fewer than 900,000 distinct CDR3 sequences, about 20% of them appearing once. This same sample was also part of a study on T cells expressing NK-cell markers.

Source material: PBMCs. These receptors all come from a woman aged 18-30 years in good health.

Only a few counts were recorded for this clonotype. The chain is built from TRBV12-3 or TRBV12-4 and TRBJ2-3; the match to TRBD1 covers 9 bases. The CDR3 is 15 residues long. V dropped 6 bases and J dropped 4; count of bases not matched to a gene: 8. Here the CDR3 DNA reads TGTGCCAGCAGAACTACAGGGGGCAGCGCAGATACGCAGTATTTT. Translating gives CASRTTGGSADTQYF.

This clonotype was seen only a few times. The chain is built from TRBV28 and TRBJ2-7; 7 bases fit TRBD2. The CDR3 spans 15 residues. The V gene's germline CDR1 is MDHEN and CDR2 SYDVKM. V was clipped by 4 bases and J by 3 bases; unmatched bases: 9. CDR3 sequence (DNA): TGTGCCAGCAGTTCTAGCGGATGGGAGAGCTACGAGCAGTACTTC. This encodes CASSSSGWESYEQYF. Full variable domain (outside the CDR3, taken from reference TRBV28 and TRBJ2-7): DVKVTQSSRYLVKRTGEKVFLECVQDMDHENMFWYRQDPGLGLRLIYFSYDVKMKEKGDIPEGYSVSREKKERFSLILESASTNQTSMYLCASSSSGWESYEQYFGPGTRLTVT.

This chain joins TRBV6-1 and TRBJ1-2, with a tentative D call TRBD1 (5 bases). Germline CDR1 and CDR2: MNHNS and SASEGT. Between the trimmed V and J ends, which lost 5 bases and 8 bases, there was a span of 18 bases. The length of the CDR3 is 14 residues. The CDR3, as DNA: TGTGCCAGCAGTAAGAGGCAGGGACGTTCAGGCTACACCTTC. Translating it yields CASSKRQGRSGYTF.

V gene TRBV4-3 combines with J gene TRBJ2-3; no definite D call. The CDR3 covers 14 residues. Germline CDR1 reads LGHNA; CDR2 reads YSLEER. The ends were cut back, 0 bases at V and 4 bases at J, with 8 bases in the middle. CDR3 amino acids: CASSQDPDADTQYF. The CDR3 DNA follows: TGCGCCAGCAGCCAAGATCCGGATGCAGATACGCAGTATTTT.

The chain is built from TRBV7-2 and TRBJ2-3; D not certain. Germline CDR1 reads SGHTA; CDR2 reads FQGNSA. The CDR3 runs to 17 residues. V was pared by 5 bases and J by 1 base, with 19 bases between. CDR3 coding DNA: TGTGCCAGCAGCCTAACGCAGTCGAGGACGGGCACAGATACGCAGTATTTT. Translating gives CASSLTQSRTGTDTQYF.

At least ten counts were recorded for this clonotype. The rearrangement uses TRBV29-1 and TRBJ2-1, with 11 bases aligning to TRBD2. V was clipped by 4 bases and J by 8 bases; unmatched bases: 4. The germline gives CDR1 SQVTM, CDR2 ANQGSEA. The CDR3 runs to 13 residues. CDR3: CSVGLAGRDEQFF. In DNA form, the CDR3 reads TGCAGCGTTGGACTAGCGGGGAGGGATGAGCAGTTCTTC.

This clonotype was counted at least ten times. This sequence joins TRBV24-1 and TRBJ2-1; possibly TRBD1 for D (6 bases). The germline V gene has CDR1 KGHDR and CDR2 SFDVKD. The CDR3 length is 13 residues. Trimming left V 6 bases short and J 3 bases short, with 8 bases between. CDR3 bases: TGTGCCACCAGTAGAGGGGGCTACAATGAGCAGTTCTTC. As protein: CATSRGGYNEQFF.

The chain combines TRBV9 with TRBJ2-5, with D uncertain. Germline V lookup: CDR1 SGDLS, CDR2 YYNGEE. The CDR3 loop spans 12 amino acids. V lost 7 bases to trimming and J lost 2 bases, with 9 bases between them. The CDR3 DNA sequence: TGTGCCAGCGGGAAGGGACAAGAGACCCAGTACTTC. Translating it yields CASGKGQETQYF.

This clonotype was seen a few times. The chain is built from TRBV6-1 and TRBJ2-7, with D possibly matching TRBD1 (6 bases). This CDR3 has 15 residues. Trimming stripped 6 bases from V and 0 bases from J, with 15 bases between. Germline CDR1 reads MNHNS; CDR2 reads SASEGT. The CDR3 region has the DNA TGTGCCAGCAGAACAAGGACAGAGAGCTCCTACGAGCAGTACTTC. This translates into CASRTRTESSYEQYF.

There are a few counts of this clonotype. The chain recombines TRBV20-1 with TRBJ2-5; D uncertain. V gave up 5 bases and J gave up 3 bases, with 13 bases separating them. This CDR3 has 13 amino acids. In germline, CDR1 is DFQATT, CDR2 SNEGSKA (reference sequence). The CDR3 DNA reads as TGCAGTGCTGGACGGACGGCAAAAGAGACCCAGTACTTC. Translated, it gives CSAGRTAKETQYF.

At least ten counts were recorded for this clonotype. The V call is TRBV18, the J call TRBJ2-7; D may be TRBD2 (5 bases). The germline gives CDR1 KGHSH, CDR2 LQKENI. The V end was cut by 2 bases, the J end by 3 bases, with 14 bases between. This CDR3 is 15 amino acids long. The CDR3 here is CASSPEGLYDYEQYF. As DNA, the CDR3 is TGTGCCAGCTCACCAGAGGGTCTATACGACTACGAGCAGTACTTC.

This clonotype was found a few times. This chain joins TRBV12-3 or TRBV12-4 and TRBJ1-1; D is possibly TRBD1 (6 bases). CDR3 length: 14 amino acids. The V gene lost 5 bases and the J gene lost 5 bases, with 15 bases spanning the gap. This CDR3 reads CASSLDRQITEAFF. The DNA of the CDR3 is TGTGCCAGCAGTCTCGACAGGCAAATAACTGAAGCTTTCTTT.

This clonotype was seen a handful of times. The chain couples TRBV27 to TRBJ2-3; tentative D call: TRBD2 (7 bases). Trimming cost V 9 bases and J 2 bases, with 15 bases left between them. Per the germline V gene, CDR1 is MNHEY and CDR2 is SMNVEV (reference sequence). This CDR3 has 14 amino acids. CDR3: CARPPAGATDTQYF. The CDR3 nucleotides read TGTGCCAGACCACCGGCGGGGGCCACAGATACGCAGTATTTT.

In this sample, this clonotype turned up many times. The rearrangement uses TRBV29-1 and TRBJ2-3; D is unclear. The CDR3 totals 12 residues. Germline assignment: CDR1 SQVTM and CDR2 ANQGSEA. V lost 8 bases to trimming and J lost 1 base, with 10 bases between them. The CDR3 loop is CSILTGTDTQYF. The CDR3 coding sequence is TGCAGCATATTAACCGGCACAGATACGCAGTATTTT.

This clonotype turned up a few times. The chain links TRBV12-3 or TRBV12-4 to TRBJ2-7, with D tentatively TRBD2 (6 bases). Trimming removed 5 bases from V and 6 bases from J, with 17 bases in between. This CDR3 comprises 14 residues. DNA of the CDR3: TGTGCCAGCAGTCCAGGGTGGGGGACTGTCGAGCAGTACTTC. It codes for CASSPGWGTVEQYF.

The J gene is TRBJ2-7, the V gene TRBV12-3 or TRBV12-4, with D perhaps matching TRBD2 (6 bases). V was clipped by 1 base and J by 10 bases, with 8 bases between them. This CDR3 spans 11 amino acids. The CDR3 loop is CASSLGGGQYF. The CDR3 nucleotides read TGTGCCAGCAGTTTAGGGGGAGGTCAGTACTTC.

This clonotype was detected a few times. V usage is TRBV6-2 or TRBV6-3 and J usage is TRBJ2-7, with 7 bases that match TRBD1. V lost 5 bases to trimming and J lost 1 base; unmatched junction nucleotides: 8. Germline V lookup: CDR1 MNHEY, CDR2 SVGEGT. CDR3 length: 15 amino acids. The CDR3 DNA sequence: TGTGCCAGCAGTACCGACAGGGTCAATTCCTACGAGCAGTACTTC. Encoded protein: CASSTDRVNSYEQYF.

The table lists this clonotype with a few counts. The chain has TRBV11-2 and TRBJ2-5; 13 bases agree with TRBD2. Trimming removed 0 bases from V and 3 bases from J; junction bases left unmatched: 7. The CDR3 has 18 residues. Germline CDR1 is SGHAT and CDR2 is FQNNGV. CDR3 amino acids: CASSLEGTSGVSEETQYF. In DNA form, the CDR3 reads TGTGCCAGCAGCTTAGAAGGGACTAGCGGGGTCTCGGAAGAGACCCAGTACTTC.

The chain joins TRBV3-1 to TRBJ1-2; D might be TRBD1 (5 bases). Germline CDR1 is LGHDT and CDR2 is YNNKEL (reference sequence). This CDR3 comprises 15 residues. Trimming removed 4 bases at V and 8 bases at J, with 20 bases between. The CDR3 region is CASSPGSQGVRGYTF. As DNA, the CDR3 is TGTGCCAGCAGCCCTGGTAGTCAGGGAGTAAGGGGCTACACCTTC.

This clonotype was detected only a few times. The chain recombines TRBV20-1 with TRBJ2-5, with 11 bases aligning to TRBD2. J lost 5 bases, V lost 4 bases, and 3 bases had no gene match. This CDR3 is built from 13 residues. The germline CDR1 and CDR2 sequences are DFQATT and SNEGSKA (reference sequence). CDR3 residues: CSAMTSGKETQYF. As DNA, the CDR3 is TGCAGTGCTATGACTAGCGGGAAGGAGACCCAGTACTTC.

CDR3 nucleotide sequence: TGCGCCAGCAGCCTAATCGGACTAGCGGGGGGCACCGGGGAGCTGTTTTTT. It yields the protein CASSLIGLAGGTGELFF. The rearrangement links TRBV5-1 to TRBJ2-2; 14 bases map to TRBD2. Trimming removed 4 bases from V and 4 bases from J; junction bases left unmatched: 6. Germline V gives CDR1 SGHRS, CDR2 YFSETQ. CDR3 length: 17 amino acids.

Only a few counts were recorded for this clonotype. The genes are TRBV20-1 and TRBJ2-2; 8 nucleotides match TRBD1. CDR1 DFQATT and CDR2 SNEGSKA come from the germline V gene (reference sequence). This CDR3 is 15 amino acids long. V was clipped by 3 bases and J by 7 bases; unmatched bases: 10. CDR3 in DNA: TGCAGTGCTAGGAGGACAGGGAATAGGGGCGGGGAGCTGTTTTTT. Amino acid sequence: CSARRTGNRGGELFF.

The chain employs TRBV7-9 and TRBJ2-7; D ambiguous. Germline-derived CDR1 and CDR2 are SEHNR and FQNEAQ (reference sequence). There are 14 residues in the CDR3. The V end lost 4 bases, the J end lost 2 bases, and 12 bases lay between the germline ends. The CDR3 nucleotides are TGTGCCAGCAGCTCGCGCCTCAGGCCCTACGAGCAGTACTTC. The encoded protein is CASSSRLRPYEQYF.

The chain uses TRBV3-1 and TRBJ2-2; 11 bases are shared with TRBD2. This CDR3 has 16 residues. Germline V gene lookup returns CDR1 LGHDT and CDR2 YNNKEL (reference sequence). V lost 6 bases and J lost 7; bases outside the gene matches: 10. For the CDR3, the DNA is TGTGCCAGCAGTCCCATAGCGGGAGGGCCCAGCGGGGAGCTGTTTTTT. Protein: CASSPIAGGPSGELFF. The whole variable domain, filled in from reference TRBV3-1 and TRBJ2-2, reads DTAVSQTPKYLVTQMGNDKSIKCEQNLGHDTMYWYKQDSKKFLKIMFSYNNKELIINETVPNRFSPKSPDKAHLNLHINSLELGDSAVYFCASSPIAGGPSGELFFGEGSRLTVL.